Following are 27 T cell receptor beta chains from one sample sequenced in a study of beta chain features in type 1 diabetes. Expressed TCRB transcripts were sequenced after all isolated RNA was converted to cDNA. Data came from immunoSEQ multiplex PCR; TCRdb stores just in-frame clones and leaves some out. The sample holds 400,000 to 500,000 clones; about 15% are singletons and the top ten take roughly 0.038%. The sequencing input was naive CD4+ T cells from blood. Source of these receptors: a man aged 30-40 years in good health.

This clone was recorded a few times. The rearrangement uses TRBV18 and TRBJ2-7, with D perhaps matching TRBD1 or TRBD2 (5 bases each). Germline V gene data show CDR1 as KGHSH and CDR2 as LQKENI. V dropped 2 bases and J dropped 2 bases, with 7 bases sitting between them. CDR3 length: 13 amino acids. The CDR3 protein is CASSPTGPYEQYV. The CDR3 coding sequence is TGTGCCAGCTCACCAACGGGGCCCTACGAGCAGTACGTC.

This clone was seen more than once but under ten times. The chain recombines TRBV7-2 with TRBJ2-1, with D tentatively TRBD1 (5 bases). The CDR3 totals 14 residues. The germline V and J ends were trimmed by 0 bases and 3 bases, with 6 bases remaining between them. The germline V gene encodes CDR1 SGHTA and CDR2 FQGNSA. CDR3 in amino acids: CASSLATGYNEQFF. The CDR3 coding sequence is TGTGCCAGCAGCTTAGCAACAGGCTACAATGAGCAGTTCTTC.

This clone was found a few times. The CDR3, as DNA: TGTGCCAGCAGTGATCGTCGCCGGACAGGCCGAGATACGCAGTATTTT. Protein: CASSDRRRTGRDTQYF. This chain links TRBV25-1 with TRBJ2-3; 7 bases align to TRBD1. This CDR3 spans 16 amino acids. CDR1 and CDR2 (germline): MGHDK, SYGVNS. Trimming at V came to 3 bases and at J to 5 bases, leaving 11 bases not matched to a gene.

J is TRBJ2-3 and V is TRBV4-3; no firm D call. V lost 1 base, J lost 2 bases, and 7 bases lay in between. The CDR3 contains 14 residues. Germline V gene lookup returns CDR1 LGHNA and CDR2 YSLEER. The DNA of the CDR3 is TGCGCCAGCAGCCAAGCCAGTTACACAGATACGCAGTATTTT. Its protein is CASSQASYTDTQYF.

The V and J genes are TRBV27 and TRBJ2-7; 10 positions agree with TRBD2. Germline V gives CDR1 MNHEY, CDR2 SMNVEV (reference sequence). The junction had 5 bases not matched to a gene; V was cut back by 2 bases and J by 4 bases. CDR3 length equals 15 residues. DNA for the CDR3: TGTGCCAGCAGTTTACTAGCGGGAGCCCTATACGAGCAGTACGTC. It specifies CASSLLAGALYEQYV.

The chain joins TRBV9 to TRBJ2-1; D is perhaps TRBD2 (6 bases). CDR1 SGDLS and CDR2 YYNGEE come from the germline V gene. The CDR3 length is 15 residues. The V end was cut by 4 bases, the J end by 9 bases, with 20 bases between. The CDR3 spells CASSTGTPSRGEQFF. The DNA for the CDR3 is TGTGCCAGCAGCACCGGGACTCCATCACGGGGTGAGCAGTTCTTC.

A few counts support this clone. A read error may produce the germline difference seen at one junction end. This CDR3 reads CASSLDSLQETQYF. The CDR3 DNA follows: TGCGCCAGCAGTTTGGACTCGCTACAAGAGACCCAGTACTTC. J is TRBJ2-5 and V is TRBV5-1, with a possible D match to TRBD2 (5 bases). Looked up from germline, CDR1 is SGHRS and CDR2 is YFSETQ. The length of the CDR3 is 14 residues.

With respect to this clone: Other DNA variants within this sample encode the same CDR3. This sequence joins TRBV30 and TRBJ2-3; 8 bases align to TRBD2. V shed 0 bases and J 5 bases; nucleotides not matched to a gene: 4. Germline CDR1 GTSNPN, CDR2 SVGIG (reference sequence). CDR3 length: 14 amino acids. CDR3 protein: CAWSVLLAGDTQYF. The CDR3 DNA is TGTGCCTGGAGTGTACTCCTAGCGGGAGATACGCAGTATTTT. Complete variable domain (other parts from reference TRBV30 and TRBJ2-3): SQTIHQWPATLVQPVGSPLSLECTVEGTSNPNLYWYRQAAGRGLQLLFYSVGIGQISSEVPQNLSASRPQDRQFILSSKKLLLSDSGFYLCAWSVLLAGDTQYFGPGTRLTVL.

The chain joins TRBV7-2 to TRBJ2-5; maybe TRBD2 (6 bases). The CDR3 consists of 14 residues. Trimming took off 5 bases at V and 2 bases at J, with 12 bases between the two ends. CDR1 and CDR2 from the germline V gene are SGHTA and FQGNSA. The CDR3 region is CASSGRDWQETQYF. For the CDR3, the DNA is TGTGCCAGCAGCGGGCGGGACTGGCAAGAGACCCAGTACTTC.

The chain couples TRBV7-9 to TRBJ1-2, with D possibly TRBD1 on 6 matching bases. The CDR3 spans 13 residues. The V and J ends lost 5 bases and 4 bases respectively, with 11 bases between them. Germline CDR1 reads SEHNR; CDR2 reads FQNEAQ (reference sequence). The CDR3 nucleotides are TGTGCCAGCAGCCTGGACAGCCGCTATGGCTACACCTTC. Amino acids: CASSLDSRYGYTF.

This clone was picked up a small number of times. The V and J genes are TRBV27 and TRBJ1-2; D is uncertain. Trimming cost V 7 bases and J 6 bases, with 6 bases left between them. The CDR3 totals 10 residues. CDR1 is MNHEY, CDR2 SMNVEV, per germline (reference sequence). Here the CDR3 DNA reads TGTGCCAGCACCACGAATGGCTACACCTTC. It specifies CASTTNGYTF.

This clone turned up a few times. CDR3 nucleotide sequence: TGTGCCAGCAGTGCCAGAACAGGGAACACCGGGGAGCTGTTTTTT. Translated: CASSARTGNTGELFF. The J gene is TRBJ2-2, the V gene TRBV2, with D perhaps matching TRBD1 (5 bases). This CDR3 has 15 residues. The V and J ends lost 4 bases and 1 base respectively, with 10 bases between them. Germline lookup yields CDR1 SNHLY and CDR2 FYNNEI.

This clone showed up just a few times. The chain employs TRBV6-5 and TRBJ2-7, with D tentatively TRBD2 (5 bases). The germline CDR1 and CDR2 sequences are MNHEY and SVGAGI. This CDR3 has 14 amino acids. V was pared by 2 bases and J by 3 bases, with 11 bases between. The chain's CDR3 is CASSYREGVYEQYF. CDR3 nucleotide sequence: TGTGCCAGCAGTTACCGAGAGGGTGTCTACGAGCAGTACTTC.

The chain has TRBV10-3 and TRBJ2-5, with D hard to call. Deletions cut 10 bases from V and 4 bases from J, with 16 bases between. This CDR3 comprises 13 residues. CDR1 and CDR2 from the germline V gene are ENHRY and SYGVKD. The CDR3 bases are TGTGCCACGACCCGGACCCCCGGAGAGACCCAGTACTTC. Translation gives CATTRTPGETQYF.

This chain joins TRBV19 and TRBJ2-1; no clear D gene. The germline V gene encodes CDR1 LNHDA and CDR2 SQIVND (reference sequence). V was cut by 5 bases and J by 7 bases, with 9 bases left in between. The CDR3 contains 12 residues. CDR3 nucleotides: TGTGCCAGTAGTCTAACGGTTAATGAGCAGTTCTTC. It codes for CASSLTVNEQFF.

This clone was seen a single time. The gene calls are TRBV18 and TRBJ2-2; D is unresolved. The V end lost 3 bases, the J end lost 2 bases, and 13 bases lay between the germline ends. CDR3 length: 16 amino acids. Germline V gene sequence: CDR1 KGHSH, CDR2 LQKENI. CDR3 sequence (DNA): TGTGCCAGCTCACCGTCCCAGACACGAAACACCGGGGAGCTGTTTTTT. Amino acid sequence: CASSPSQTRNTGELFF. Together with reference TRBV18 and TRBJ2-2, the CDR3 gives the full variable domain: NAGVMQNPRHLVRRRGQEARLRCSPMKGHSHVYWYRQLPEEGLKFMVYLQKENIIDESGMPKERFSAEFPKEGPSILRIQQVVRGDSAAYFCASSPSQTRNTGELFFGEGSRLTVL.

V and J are TRBV7-9 and TRBJ1-2; 8 bases are shared with TRBD1. The germline CDR1 and CDR2 sequences are SEHNR and FQNEAQ (reference sequence). The CDR3 totals 14 residues. Trimming took 5 bases from V and 6 from J; bases not matched to a gene: 8. In nucleotides, the CDR3 is TGTGCCAGCAGCCCCCGGACAGGGCGTGATGGCTACACCTTC. This codes for CASSPRTGRDGYTF. The full variable domain, completed using reference TRBV7-9 and TRBJ1-2, is DTGVSQNPRHKITKRGQNVTFRCDPISEHNRLYWYRQTLGQGPEFLTYFQNEAQLEKSRLLSDRFSAERPKGSFSTLEIQRTEQGDSAMYLCASSPRTGRDGYTFGSGTRLTVV.

This clone occurred a few times. The V and J genes are TRBV15 and TRBJ2-1; tentative D call: TRBD1 (5 bases). The V end was cut by 1 base, the J end by 0 bases, with 13 bases between. From germline, CDR1 is LNHNV and CDR2 YYDKDF (reference sequence). The CDR3 loop spans 17 amino acids. CDR3 region: CATSRVSRQSSYNEQFF. The CDR3 nucleotides are TGTGCCACCAGCAGAGTATCGAGACAGAGCTCCTACAATGAGCAGTTCTTC. Based on the CDR3 plus reference TRBV15 and TRBJ2-1, the full variable domain is DAMVIQNPRYQVTQFGKPVTLSCSQTLNHNVMYWYQQKSSQAPKLLFHYYDKDFNNEADTPDNFQSRRPNTSFCFLDIRSPGLGDTAMYLCATSRVSRQSSYNEQFFGPGTRLTVL.

This clone was seen more than once but under ten times. The chain joins TRBV5-1 to TRBJ2-7; D gene ambiguous. Germline V gene data show CDR1 as SGHRS and CDR2 as YFSETQ. This CDR3 is built from 12 residues. Deletions cut 9 bases from V and 1 base from J, with 11 bases between. The CDR3 DNA is TGCGCCACCAAGGGATCTTCCTACGAGCAGTACTTC. It translates to CATKGSSYEQYF.

The chain is built from TRBV7-2 and TRBJ1-6, with D maybe TRBD1 (6 bases). The V gene's germline CDR1 is SGHTA and CDR2 FQGNSA. Trimming shortened V by 5 bases and J by 0 bases, and 14 bases separated the two germline ends. The CDR3 sequence is 17 residues long. The CDR3 reads CASSEDSPTSYNSPLHF. Written as DNA, the CDR3 is TGTGCCAGCAGCGAGGACAGCCCTACCTCCTATAATTCACCCCTCCACTTT. The full variable domain, with the rest looked up from reference TRBV7-2 and TRBJ1-6, is GAGVSQSPSNKVTEKGKDVELRCDPISGHTALYWYRQSLGQGLEFLIYFQGNSAPDKSGLPSDRFSAERTGGSVSTLTIQRTQQEDSAVYLCASSEDSPTSYNSPLHFGNGTRLTVT.

V is TRBV9 and J is TRBJ2-1; 11 bases line up with TRBD2. Germline CDR1 reads SGDLS; CDR2 reads YYNGEE. The CDR3 spans 16 residues. V was clipped by 4 bases and J by 5 bases; unmatched bases: 8. CDR3 sequence (DNA): TGTGCCAGCAGCCGGGAAATAGCGGGAGGGCACAATGAGCAGTTCTTC. Encoded protein: CASSREIAGGHNEQFF.

This clone showed up just a few times. The CDR3 DNA reads as TGCAGTGCTAGCGGCCCTGCCCAGGCTTTCTTT. Its protein is CSASGPAQAFF. The chain recombines TRBV20-1 with TRBJ1-1; D is ambiguous. The CDR3 sequence is 11 residues long. From germline, CDR1 is DFQATT and CDR2 SNEGSKA (reference sequence). V gave up 3 bases and J gave up 11 bases, with 13 bases separating them.

There are a few counts of this clone. The chain uses TRBV9 and TRBJ2-3, with D perhaps assigned TRBD1 or TRBD2 (6 bases each). V was trimmed by 0 bases and J by 1 base, leaving 12 bases between them. This CDR3 is 16 amino acids long. Germline CDR1 reads SGDLS; CDR2 reads YYNGEE. Written as DNA, the CDR3 is TGTGCCAGCAGCGTAGGAGGGGGGCGCGGCACAGATACGCAGTATTTT. Protein: CASSVGGGRGTDTQYF.

The V and J genes are TRBV5-1 and TRBJ2-3, with no clear D. The germline V gene encodes CDR1 SGHRS and CDR2 YFSETQ. Trimming pared 2 bases from V and 1 base from J, leaving 14 bases between. CDR3 length equals 16 residues. In DNA form, the CDR3 reads TGCGCCAGCAGCTTTGGCCCGCCCTTGGGCACAGATACGCAGTATTTT. This sequence encodes CASSFGPPLGTDTQYF.

J is TRBJ2-3 and V is TRBV6-5; possible D gene TRBD1, 5 bases. Trimming shortened V by 6 bases and J by 10 bases, and 14 bases separated the two germline ends. Germline V lookup: CDR1 MNHEY, CDR2 SVGAGI. The CDR3 contains 12 residues. The CDR3 DNA reads TGTGCCAGCAGACCTTGGGTCAGGGCGCAGTATTTT. Protein: CASRPWVRAQYF.

This chain joins TRBV14 and TRBJ1-2; D gene uncertain. The length of the CDR3 is 13 residues. Trimming left V 2 bases short and J 14 bases short, with 18 bases between. The germline gives CDR1 SGHDN, CDR2 FVKESK. CDR3 bases: TGTGCCAGCAGCCAATTAGGACTGCCGCCTCGGACCTTC. As protein: CASSQLGLPPRTF.

The gene calls are TRBV7-2 and TRBJ2-1, with D unclear. The V gene lost 5 bases and the J gene lost 5 bases, with 7 bases spanning the gap. The CDR3 spans 12 residues. Per the germline V gene, CDR1 is SGHTA and CDR2 is FQGNSA. For the CDR3, the DNA is TGTGCCAGCAGCACTTTGAACAATGAGCAGTTCTTC. Protein: CASSTLNNEQFF. Full variable domain (missing parts from reference TRBV7-2 and TRBJ2-1): GAGVSQSPSNKVTEKGKDVELRCDPISGHTALYWYRQSLGQGLEFLIYFQGNSAPDKSGLPSDRFSAERTGGSVSTLTIQRTQQEDSAVYLCASSTLNNEQFFGPGTRLTVL.